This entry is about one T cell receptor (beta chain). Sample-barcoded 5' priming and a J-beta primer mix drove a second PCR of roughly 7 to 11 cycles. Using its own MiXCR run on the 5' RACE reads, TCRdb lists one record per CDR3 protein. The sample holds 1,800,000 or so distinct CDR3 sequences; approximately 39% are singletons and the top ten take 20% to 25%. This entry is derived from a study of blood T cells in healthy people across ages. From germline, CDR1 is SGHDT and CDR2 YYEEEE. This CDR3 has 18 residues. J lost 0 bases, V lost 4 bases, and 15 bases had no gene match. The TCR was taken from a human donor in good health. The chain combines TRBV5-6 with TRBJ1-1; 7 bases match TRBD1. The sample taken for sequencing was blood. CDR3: CASSPTSTGAPMNTEAFF. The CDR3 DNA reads TGTGCCAGCAGCCCGACCTCAACAGGGGCGCCCATGAACACTGAAGCTTTCTTT.